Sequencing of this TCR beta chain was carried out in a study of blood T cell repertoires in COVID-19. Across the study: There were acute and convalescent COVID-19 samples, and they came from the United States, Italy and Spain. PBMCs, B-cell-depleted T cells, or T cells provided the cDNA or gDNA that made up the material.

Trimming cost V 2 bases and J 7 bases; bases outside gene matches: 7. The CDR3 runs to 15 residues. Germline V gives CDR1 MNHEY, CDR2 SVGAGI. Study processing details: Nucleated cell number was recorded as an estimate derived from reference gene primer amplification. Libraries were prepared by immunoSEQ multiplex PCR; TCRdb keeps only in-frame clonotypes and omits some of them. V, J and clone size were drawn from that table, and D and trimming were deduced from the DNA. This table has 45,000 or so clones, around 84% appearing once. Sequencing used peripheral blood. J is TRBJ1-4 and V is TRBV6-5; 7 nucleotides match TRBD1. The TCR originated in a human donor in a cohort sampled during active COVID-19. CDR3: CASSYGAGGPEKLFF. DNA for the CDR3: TGTGCCAGCAGTTACGGCGCAGGGGGACCTGAAAAACTGTTTTTT.